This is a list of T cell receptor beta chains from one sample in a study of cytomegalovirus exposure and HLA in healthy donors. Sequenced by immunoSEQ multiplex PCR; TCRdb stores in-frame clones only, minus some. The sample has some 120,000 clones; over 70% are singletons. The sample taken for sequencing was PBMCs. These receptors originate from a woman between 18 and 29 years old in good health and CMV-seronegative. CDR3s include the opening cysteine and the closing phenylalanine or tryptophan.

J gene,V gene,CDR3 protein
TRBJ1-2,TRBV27,CASSLRTGPFGYTF
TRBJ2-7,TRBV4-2,CASSQGGVGSGEQYF
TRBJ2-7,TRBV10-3,CAISSGGAGLLSYEQYF
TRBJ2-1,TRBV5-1,CASSFSNEQFF
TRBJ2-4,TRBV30,CAWRSGGLSLAKNIQYF
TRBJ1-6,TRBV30,CACTGGVFWNNSPLHF
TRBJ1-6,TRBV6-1,CASSEAMAGWDSPLHF
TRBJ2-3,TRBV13,CASHFSGGLTDTQYF
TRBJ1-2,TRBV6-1,CASSDPVTGTLNYGYTF
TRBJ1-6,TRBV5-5,CASSLDKYNSPLHF
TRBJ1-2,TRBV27,CASRPRDRANYGYTF
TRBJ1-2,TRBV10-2,CASSEGRGRVYGYTF
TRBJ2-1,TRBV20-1,CSAAGTNEQFF
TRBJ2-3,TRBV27,CASSSLTSYTDTQYF
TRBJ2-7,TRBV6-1,CASSEMDIQSSYEQYF
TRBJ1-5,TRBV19,CASSRSYSNQPQHF
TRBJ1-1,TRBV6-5,CASSYVGQGNTEAFF
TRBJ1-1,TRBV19,CASRVAAEAFF
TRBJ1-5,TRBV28,CASSLWAGWGNQPQHF
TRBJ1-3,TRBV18,CASSPSAGSGNTIYF
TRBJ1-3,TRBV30,CAWDTSGNTIYF
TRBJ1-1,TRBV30,CAWRLRDSLNTEAFF
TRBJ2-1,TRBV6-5,CASSLGLYNEQFF
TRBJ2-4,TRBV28,CASRGTPGGKNIQYF
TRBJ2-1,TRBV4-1,CASSPGTAYNEQFF
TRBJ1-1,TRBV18,CASSYRQSQNTEAFF
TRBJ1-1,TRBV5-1,CASTLTGGGTEAFF
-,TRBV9,CASSARRGSSYEQYF
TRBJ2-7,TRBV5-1,CASSLAASGGAQSYEQYF
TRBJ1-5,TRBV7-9,CASSLAGAPYQPQHF
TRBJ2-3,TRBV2,CASSEINPGHLITDTQYF
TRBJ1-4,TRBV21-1,CASIERSSPRASEKLFF
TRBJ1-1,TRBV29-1,CSVRLANTEAFF
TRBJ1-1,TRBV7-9,CASTWGGNTEAFF
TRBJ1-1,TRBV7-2,CASSSTGNTEAFF
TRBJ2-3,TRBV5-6,CASIKTGTDTQYF
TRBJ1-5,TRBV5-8,CASSSLSPGSNQPQHF
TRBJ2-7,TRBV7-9,CASSSLDSPAYEQYF
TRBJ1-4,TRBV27,CASSFINRGIMKKLFF
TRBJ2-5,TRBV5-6,CASSPYGGRETQYF
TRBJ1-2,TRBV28,CASSFTTGPPPYGYTF
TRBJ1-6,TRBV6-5,CASSQMTGERKPLHF
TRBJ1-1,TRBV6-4,CASSDGRVGYTEAFF
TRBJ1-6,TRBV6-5,CASSYRLEVHNSPLHF
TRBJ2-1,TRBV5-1,CASSPRRGQVKPDEQFF